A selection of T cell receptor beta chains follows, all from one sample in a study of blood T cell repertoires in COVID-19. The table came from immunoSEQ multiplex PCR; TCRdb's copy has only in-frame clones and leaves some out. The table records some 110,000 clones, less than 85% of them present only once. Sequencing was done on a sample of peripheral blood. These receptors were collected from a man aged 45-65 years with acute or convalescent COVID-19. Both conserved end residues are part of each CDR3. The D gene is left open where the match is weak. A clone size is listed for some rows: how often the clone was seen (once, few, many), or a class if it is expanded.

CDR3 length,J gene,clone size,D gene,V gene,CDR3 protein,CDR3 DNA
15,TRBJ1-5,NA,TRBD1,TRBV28,CASSAGGWGNQPQHF,TGTGCCAGCAGCGCAGGGGGCTGGGGGAATCAGCCCCAGCATTTT
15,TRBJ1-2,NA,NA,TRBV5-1,CASSLWQGVNYGYTF,TGCGCCAGCAGCTTGTGGCAAGGGGTTAACTATGGCTACACCTTC
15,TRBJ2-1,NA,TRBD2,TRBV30,CAWSLAALSYNEQFF,TGTGCCTGGAGCCTAGCGGCCCTTTCCTACAATGAGCAGTTCTTC
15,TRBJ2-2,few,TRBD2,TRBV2,CASTWSGRATGELFF,TGTGCCAGCACGTGGTCCGGGAGGGCCACCGGGGAGCTGTTTTTT
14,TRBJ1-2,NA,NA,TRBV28,CASSGTTEAESYTF,TGTGCCAGCAGTGGGACTACGGAGGCTGAAAGCTACACCTTC
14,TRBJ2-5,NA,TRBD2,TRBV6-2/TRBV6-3,CASSYSAGVETQYF,TGTGCCAGCAGTTACTCTGCGGGGGTGGAGACCCAGTACTTC
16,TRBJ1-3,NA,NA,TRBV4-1,CASSQLRESSGNTIYF,TGCGCCAGCAGCCAACTCCGAGAGAGCTCTGGAAACACCATATATTTT
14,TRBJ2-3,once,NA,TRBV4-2,CASSQGSGTDTQYF,TGTGCCAGCAGCCAAGGTTCAGGCACAGATACGCAGTATTTT
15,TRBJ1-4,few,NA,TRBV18,CASSPVGAGPNQLFF,TGTGCCAGCTCACCAGTAGGAGCGGGGCCTAACCAACTGTTTTTT
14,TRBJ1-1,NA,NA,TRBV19,CASSIFSEYTEAFF,TGTGCCAGTAGTATTTTTTCAGAATACACTGAAGCTTTCTTT
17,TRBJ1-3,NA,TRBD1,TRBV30,CACLSRDRGGSGNTIYF,TGTGCCTGCCTGTCCCGGGACAGGGGTGGCTCTGGAAACACCATATATTTT
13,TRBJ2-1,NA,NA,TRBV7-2,CASSLENYREQFF,TGTGCCAGCAGCTTAGAAAATTACAGGGAGCAGTTCTTC
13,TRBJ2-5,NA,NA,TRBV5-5,CASSLNQGETQYF,TGTGCCAGCAGCTTGAATCAGGGAGAGACCCAGTACTTC
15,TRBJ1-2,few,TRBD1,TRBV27,CASSFRTGANYGYTF,TGTGCCAGCAGTTTCCGGACAGGGGCAAACTATGGCTACACCTTC
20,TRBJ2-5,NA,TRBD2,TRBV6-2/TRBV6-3,CASSYSTSGSLYMYQETQYF,TGTGCCAGCAGTTACTCAACTAGCGGGTCGCTATACATGTACCAAGAGACCCAGTACTTC
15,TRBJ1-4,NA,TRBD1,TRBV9,CASSQGGSSNEKLFF,TGTGCCAGCAGTCAGGGGGGCAGCAGTAATGAAAAACTGTTTTTT
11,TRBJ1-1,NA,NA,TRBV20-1,CSATRVTEAFF,TGCAGTGCCACCAGGGTCACTGAAGCTTTCTTT
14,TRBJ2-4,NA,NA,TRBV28,CASSFWGDGSIQYF,TGTGCCAGCAGTTTCTGGGGAGACGGGTCCATTCAGTACTTC
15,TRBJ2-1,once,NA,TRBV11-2,CASSPGRRLTNEQFF,TGTGCCAGCAGCCCCGGCCGGCGGCTTACAAATGAGCAGTTCTTC
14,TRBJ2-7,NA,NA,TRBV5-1,CASSLLGGTYEQYF,TGCGCCAGCAGCTTGCTCGGCGGAACCTACGAGCAGTACTTC
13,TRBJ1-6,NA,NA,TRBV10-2,CASQTSNNSPLHF,TGCGCCAGCCAAACTTCGAATAATTCACCCCTCCACTTT
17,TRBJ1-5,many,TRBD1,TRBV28,CASRVRQGSYSNQPQHF,TGTGCCAGCAGAGTGCGACAGGGGAGTTATAGCAATCAGCCCCAGCATTTT
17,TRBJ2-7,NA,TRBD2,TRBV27,CASSFPPGPSGMYEQYF,TGTGCCAGCAGTTTCCCACCCGGGCCTAGCGGGATGTACGAGCAGTACTTC
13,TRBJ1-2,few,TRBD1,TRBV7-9,CASSFGQGYGYTF,TGTGCCAGCAGCTTTGGACAGGGTTATGGCTACACCTTC
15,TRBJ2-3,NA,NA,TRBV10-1,CASSGVSASTDTQYF,TGCGCCAGCAGTGGTGTCAGCGCAAGCACAGATACGCAGTATTTT
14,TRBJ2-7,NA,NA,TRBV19,CASSETSGLDEQYF,TGTGCCAGTAGCGAAACTTCAGGGTTAGACGAGCAGTACTTC
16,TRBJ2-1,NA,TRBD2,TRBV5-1,CASSLTSGRGYNEQFF,TGCGCCAGCAGCTTGACTAGCGGGAGGGGGTACAATGAGCAGTTCTTC
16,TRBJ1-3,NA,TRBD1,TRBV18,CASSPPGQSSGNTIYF,TGTGCCAGCTCACCACCGGGACAGAGCTCTGGAAACACCATATATTTT
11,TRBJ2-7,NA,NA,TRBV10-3,CPNQGIYEQYF,TGTCCTAATCAGGGAATCTACGAGCAGTACTTC
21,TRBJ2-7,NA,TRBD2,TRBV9,CASSVGHIGASGSVGPYEQYF,TGTGCCAGCAGCGTAGGTCACATAGGGGCTAGCGGGAGTGTCGGCCCCTACGAGCAGTACTTC
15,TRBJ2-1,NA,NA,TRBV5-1,CASSLGGLNPNEQFF,TGCGCCAGCAGCTTGGGAGGCTTAAACCCGAATGAGCAGTTCTTC
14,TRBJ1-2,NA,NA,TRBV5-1,CASSLSPQDYGYTF,TGCGCCAGCAGCTTGTCTCCCCAGGACTATGGCTACACCTTC